Shown below are 23 T cell receptor beta chains from a single sample sequenced in a study of yellow fever vaccine responses in identical twins. TCRdb used MiXCR to reprocess the RT-PCR reads, holding one entry per CDR3 protein. Of around 1,200 distinct CDR3 sequences listed, 80% to 85% are singletons. Sequenced material: T cells from blood (PBMCs), unsorted or a sorted subset (not recorded which), taken before or after yellow fever vaccination (not recorded which). The receptors shown here come from a female donor who received the yellow fever vaccine.

This CDR3 is CASSSQSALSGNTIYF. CDR3 nucleotides: TGTGCCAGCAGCTCACAATCAGCTCTCTCTGGAAACACCATATATTTT. V and J are TRBV7-1 and TRBJ1-3; D is uncertain. TRBV7-1 is assigned to the ORF class and has an uncertain function. CDR3 length equals 16 residues. The V and J ends lost 2 bases and 0 bases respectively, with 11 bases between them.

The CDR3 DNA follows: TGTGCCAGCAGCCGGCTAGCGAGCGCCCACGAGCAGTACTTC. Its protein is CASSRLASAHEQYF. J is TRBJ2-7 and V is TRBV11-1, with D perhaps TRBD2 (6 bases). The CDR3 spans 14 residues. Trimming stripped 5 bases from V and 5 bases from J, with 16 bases between. The germline V gene has CDR1 SGHAT and CDR2 FQDESV (reference sequence).

The V gene is TRBV29-1, the J gene TRBJ2-1, with 9 bases matching TRBD1. Unmatched junction bases numbered 15, after V lost 4 bases and J lost 5 bases. The CDR3 runs to 17 residues. Germline CDR1 SQVTM, CDR2 ANQGSEA. CDR3 region: CSVGRDRGGWANNEQFF. CDR3 sequence (DNA): TGCAGCGTTGGGCGAGACAGGGGGGGGTGGGCGAACAATGAGCAGTTCTTC.

The rearrangement joins TRBV10-1 to TRBJ2-2, with 7 bases matching TRBD2. The CDR3 has 13 amino acids. With 6 bases clipped from V and 2 bases from J, the junction kept 0 bases outside the gene matches. Germline CDR1 is WNHNN and CDR2 is SYGVQD (reference sequence). The CDR3 nucleotides are TGCGCCAGCAGGACTAGCAACACCGGGGAGCTGTTTTTT. This sequence encodes CASRTSNTGELFF.

The table lists this clonotype with a few counts. This chain connects TRBV4-2 to TRBJ2-7; 7 bases are shared with TRBD2. CDR3 size: 14 residues. CDR1 and CDR2 from the germline V gene are LGHNA and YNFKEQ. The V gene end was trimmed by 4 bases and the J gene end by 3 bases; junction bases not matched to a gene: 6. This CDR3 reads CASSPTREFYEQYF. The CDR3 region has the DNA TGTGCCAGCAGCCCTACGCGGGAGTTCTACGAGCAGTACTTC.

On this clonotype itself: One end of the junction is discordant with germline, which a read error may explain. V is TRBV6-2 or TRBV6-3 and J is TRBJ1-1, with 7 bases that match TRBD1. The CDR3 has 13 amino acids. The germline gives CDR1 MNHEY, CDR2 SVGEGT. CDR3 amino acids: CASSYYRGTEAFF. In DNA, the CDR3 is TGTGCCAGCAGCTACTACAGGGGAACTGAAGCTTTCTTT.

This rearrangement joins TRBV6-2 or TRBV6-3 to TRBJ1-1; possible D gene TRBD1, 5 bases. Trimming left V 7 bases short and J 1 base short, with 19 bases between. This CDR3 comprises 16 residues. Germline V gives CDR1 MNHEY, CDR2 SVGEGT. CDR3 DNA: TGTGCCAGCACCAAAGCCATGACAGCGAGGAACACTGAAGCTTTCTTT. Its translation: CASTKAMTARNTEAFF.

The chain carries TRBV11-1 and TRBJ1-1, with TRBD1 as a possible D gene (5 bases). Germline-derived CDR1 and CDR2 are SGHAT and FQDESV (reference sequence). V was shortened by 2 bases and J by 3 bases, with 10 bases between the two germline ends. The CDR3 consists of 14 residues. The CDR3 sequence is CASSLSGGDTEAFF. In nucleotides, the CDR3 is TGTGCCAGCAGCTTATCTGGGGGGGACACTGAAGCTTTCTTT. The whole variable domain, filled in from reference TRBV11-1 and TRBJ1-1, reads EAEVAQSPRYKITEKSQAVAFWCDPISGHATLYWYRQILGQGPELLVQFQDESVVDDSQLPKDRFSAERLKGVDSTLKIQPAELGDSAMYLCASSLSGGDTEAFFGQGTRLTVV.

The gene calls are TRBV13 and TRBJ2-1; the match to TRBD2 covers 7 bases. Germline loops: CDR1 PRHDT, CDR2 FYEKMQ (reference sequence). Trimming cost V 2 bases and J 1 base; bases outside gene matches: 8. The CDR3 spans 17 residues. For the CDR3, the DNA is TGTGCCAGCAGCTTACCCCTAACTAGCGAGTCCTACAATGAGCAGTTCTTC. This gives the protein CASSLPLTSESYNEQFF. Complete variable domain (other parts from reference TRBV13 and TRBJ2-1): AAGVIQSPRHLIKEKRETATLKCYPIPRHDTVYWYQQGPGQDPQFLISFYEKMQSDKGSIPDRFSAQQFSDYHSELNMSSLELGDSALYFCASSLPLTSESYNEQFFGPGTRLTVL.

The genes are TRBV7-6 and TRBJ1-1; D uncertain. The V gene lost 5 bases and the J gene lost 3 bases, with 13 bases spanning the gap. CDR1 is SGHVS and CDR2 is FNYEAQ in the germline V gene. The CDR3 sequence is 14 residues long. In DNA form, the CDR3 reads TGTGCCAGCAGCGACATCTTGAGGGACACTGAAGCTTTCTTT. It translates to CASSDILRDTEAFF.

This clonotype was counted once. This chain uses TRBV5-8 with TRBJ1-4, with a possible D match to TRBD1 (5 bases). V lost 4 bases to trimming and J lost 10 bases, with 17 bases between them. CDR1 is SGHTS and CDR2 is YDEGEE in the germline V gene. This CDR3 contains 14 residues. CDR3 in DNA: TGTGCCAGCAGCCCCCGGGGGTCGGGTGTAAAACTGTTTTTT. This translates into CASSPRGSGVKLFF.

The gene calls are TRBV11-3 and TRBJ2-3; no reliable D call. The V gene lost 5 bases and the J gene lost 0 bases, with 24 bases spanning the gap. CDR1 and CDR2 (germline): SGHNT, YENEEA. This CDR3 region has 19 residues. This chain's CDR3 is CASSPNRLAVGSSTDTQYF. CDR3 sequence (DNA): TGTGCCAGCAGCCCAAATCGGTTGGCGGTAGGATCTAGCACAGATACGCAGTATTTT. The complete variable domain, with remaining parts taken from reference TRBV11-3 and TRBJ2-3, reads EAGVVQSPRYKIIEKKQPVAFWCNPISGHNTLYWYLQNLGQGPELLIRYENEEAVDDSQLPKDRFSAERLKGVDSTLKIQPAELGDSAVYLCASSPNRLAVGSSTDTQYFGPGTRLTVL.

This sequence joins TRBV20-1 and TRBJ2-3; no firm D call. Germline loops: CDR1 DFQATT, CDR2 SNEGSKA (reference sequence). The CDR3 length is 11 residues. The V gene lost 5 bases and the J gene lost 7 bases, with 10 bases spanning the gap. DNA of the CDR3: TGCAGTGCTCCCGACGGGCATACGCAGTATTTT. Residues: CSAPDGHTQYF.

The chain is built from TRBV7-2 and TRBJ2-1, with TRBD2 identical over 10 bases. The germline V gene encodes CDR1 SGHTA and CDR2 FQGNSA. The trim removed 2 bases at V and 10 bases at J, leaving 8 bases unmatched. The CDR3 runs 15 residues. CDR3 nucleotides: TGTGCCAGCAGCTTATGGCTAGCGGGAGTGGGCGAGCAGTTCTTC. This gives the protein CASSLWLAGVGEQFF.

This clonotype has a handful of counts. The chain couples TRBV6-5 to TRBJ1-2; D uncertain. Germline V gene data show CDR1 as MNHEY and CDR2 as SVGAGI. The CDR3 covers 14 residues. The V end was cut by 0 bases, the J end by 6 bases, with 11 bases between. The CDR3 DNA follows: TGTGCCAGCAGTTACTCGAGGTGGAGGGATGGCTACACCTTC. The encoded protein is CASSYSRWRDGYTF.

V is TRBV3-1 and J is TRBJ1-1, with D possibly being TRBD1 (6 bases). The CDR3 is made up of 14 amino acids. CDR1 and CDR2 (germline): LGHDT, YNNKEL (reference sequence). Trimming stripped 2 bases from V and 3 bases from J, with 10 bases between. This chain's CDR3 is CASSQWGPDTEAFF. DNA for the CDR3: TGTGCCAGCAGCCAATGGGGGCCGGACACTGAAGCTTTCTTT.

This chain's CDR3 is CASSLVSRGLLMNTEAFF. The DNA for the CDR3 is TGTGCCAGCAGCTTAGTTTCCAGGGGCCTACTTATGAACACTGAAGCTTTCTTT. The chain couples TRBV13 to TRBJ1-1; D possibly corresponds to TRBD1 (6 bases). This CDR3 is 18 amino acids long. V shed 1 base and J shed 0 bases, with 18 bases lying between them. Germline values: CDR1 PRHDT, CDR2 FYEKMQ (reference sequence).

This clonotype was seen a few times. This chain joins TRBV4-1 and TRBJ1-2; TRBD1 is a possible D gene (6 bases). This CDR3 region has 13 residues. Germline lookup yields CDR1 MGHRA and CDR2 YSYEKL. V was shortened by 0 bases and J by 8 bases, with 10 bases between the two germline ends. The CDR3 DNA sequence: TGCGCCAGCAGCCAAGATCAGGGGTACGGCTACACCTTC. Translation gives CASSQDQGYGYTF.

The V and J genes are TRBV6-2 or TRBV6-3 and TRBJ2-1; 14 bases agree with TRBD2. Germline CDR1 is MNHEY and CDR2 is SVGEGT. The CDR3 spans 15 residues. V lost 4 bases to trimming and J lost 8 bases; unmatched junction nucleotides: 4. CDR3 DNA sequence: TGTGCCAGCAGTTCCGGGACTAGCGGGAGTTATGAGCAGTTCTTC. It translates to CASSSGTSGSYEQFF.

J is TRBJ2-7 and V is TRBV7-9, with TRBD1 identical over 10 bases. The ends lost 5 bases at V and 5 bases at J; junction bases unmatched: 6. The germline V gene encodes CDR1 SEHNR and CDR2 FQNEAQ (reference sequence). This CDR3 spans 14 amino acids. CDR3 region: CASSKTTGGHEQYV. The CDR3 DNA is TGTGCCAGCAGCAAAACGACAGGGGGCCACGAGCAGTACGTC.

The V and J genes are TRBV4-3 and TRBJ1-3; D not resolved. This CDR3 has 15 residues. The germline gives CDR1 LGHNA, CDR2 YSLEER. V dropped 0 bases and J dropped 2 bases, with 8 bases sitting between them. In DNA, the CDR3 is TGCGCCAGCAGCCAAGAGGAGTGGGCTGGAAACACCATATATTTT. Residues: CASSQEEWAGNTIYF.

This chain joins TRBV7-3 and TRBJ2-3; D unresolved. Deletions cut 5 bases from V and 0 bases from J, with 9 bases between. Germline CDR1 SGHTA, CDR2 FQGTGA. The CDR3 has 14 residues. CDR3 bases: TGTGCCAGCAGCGCCGCTACGAGCACAGATACGCAGTATTTT. It encodes CASSAATSTDTQYF.

V gene TRBV15 combines with J gene TRBJ1-3; D gene uncertain. With 3 bases removed from V and 3 bases from J, the gap between germline ends came to 9 bases. This CDR3 is 14 amino acids long. CDR1 and CDR2 from the germline V gene are LNHNV and YYDKDF (reference sequence). The CDR3 DNA follows: TGTGCCACCAGCAGTGTGTCAGTTGGAAACACCATATATTTT. Protein: CATSSVSVGNTIYF.